The 10 T cell receptor beta chains reported below all come from one sample, sequenced in a study of regulatory T cells in long-lasting Graves disease. The TCR beta library used iRepertoire HTBI primers with Arm-PCR amplification of CDR3. A single record per CDR3 protein comes from TCRdb applying MiXCR to the multiplex PCR reads. Altogether roughly 560,000 distinct CDR3 sequences are present, roughly 15% being singletons, with the ten largest covering about 25%. As to time point: newly diagnosed GD, antithyroid drugs for less than 3 months. Researchers made the TCR library from RNA that was extracted from PBMCs. A further study also used this sample, focusing on T cells in Graves' hyperthyroidism and ophthalmopathy.

Sample: peripheral blood mononuclear cells (PBMCs), taken at new diagnosis, from a patient treated with antithyroid drugs. These TCRs come from a middle-aged woman with Graves disease.

This clonotype was detected ten times or more. The chain is built from TRBV10-3 and TRBJ2-5; 7 bases line up with TRBD1. Losses at the gene ends were 4 bases for V and 1 base for J; bases not matched to a gene: 3. This CDR3 is built from 14 residues. Germline V gives CDR1 ENHRY, CDR2 SYGVKD. The CDR3 here is CAISGTGVQETQYF. The CDR3, as DNA: TGTGCCATCAGTGGAACAGGGGTCCAAGAGACCCAGTACTTC.

This clonotype was counted a few times. The J gene is TRBJ2-3, the V gene TRBV9; 10 bases align to TRBD2. The CDR3 covers 14 residues. Unmatched junction bases numbered 3, after V lost 7 bases and J lost 1 base. Germline V gene data show CDR1 as SGDLS and CDR2 as YYNGEE. The CDR3 bases are TGTGCCAGCGACCTAGCGGGGGGCACAGATACGCAGTATTTT. As protein: CASDLAGGTDTQYF.

The sample holds a few counts of this clonotype. The genes are TRBV12-3 or TRBV12-4 and TRBJ1-2; maybe TRBD1 (6 bases). CDR3 length: 13 residues. V dropped 7 bases and J dropped 5 bases, with 14 bases sitting between them. For the CDR3, the DNA is TGTGCCAGCACAATCGGGGGCCGGTATGGCTACACCTTC. Translated, it gives CASTIGGRYGYTF.

Comment on this clonotype: This could be a read error, since a much larger clone is one nucleotide away. The rearrangement links TRBV7-3 to TRBJ2-5, with 10 bases that match TRBD2. There are 15 residues in the CDR3. Germline V gene data show CDR1 as SGHTA and CDR2 as FQGTGA. The CDR3 bases are TGTGCCAGCAGCTTAGTGGGACTAGCGACAGAGGCCCAGTACTTC. Protein product: CASSLVGLATEAQYF.

This clonotype was counted at least ten times. The chain couples TRBV4-1 to TRBJ2-3; TRBD1 or TRBD2 may be the D gene (5 bases each). This CDR3 has 14 residues. The germline CDR1 and CDR2 sequences are MGHRA and YSYEKL. V was clipped by 3 bases and J by 4 bases, with 11 bases between them. The CDR3 region is CASSQGDRADTQYF. The DNA for the CDR3 is TGCGCCAGCAGCCAGGGGGACCGCGCAGATACGCAGTATTTT.

This clonotype came up many times. The chain recombines TRBV18 with TRBJ1-1; no firm D call. The CDR3 runs to 13 residues. CDR1 and CDR2 (germline): KGHSH, LQKENI. V was clipped by 4 bases and J by 3 bases, with 9 bases between them. CDR3 coding DNA: TGTGCCAGCTCACTAAATACGGACACTGAAGCTTTCTTT. As protein: CASSLNTDTEAFF.

Ten or more counts support this clonotype. The chain joins TRBV27 to TRBJ2-7, with D possibly being TRBD1 (6 bases). The CDR3 totals 13 residues. The ends were cut back, 6 bases at V and 2 bases at J, with 11 bases in the middle. Looked up from germline, CDR1 is MNHEY and CDR2 is SMNVEV (reference sequence). CDR3 in DNA: TGTGCCAGCAGAGGACAGCTACCCTACGAGCAGTACTTC. This sequence encodes CASRGQLPYEQYF.

In its sample, this clonotype was seen a few times. J is TRBJ2-2 and V is TRBV5-1; D is undetermined. Germline CDR1 reads SGHRS; CDR2 reads YFSETQ. Trimming shortened V by 0 bases and J by 7 bases, and 7 bases separated the two germline ends. The CDR3 extends over 13 amino acids. CDR3 DNA sequence: TGCGCCAGCAGCTTGGGGACCGTCGGGGAGCTGTTTTTT. Translation gives CASSLGTVGELFF.

Only a few counts were recorded for this clonotype. The chain uses TRBV5-6 and TRBJ1-1; tentatively, D is TRBD1 (6 bases). Germline CDR1 SGHDT, CDR2 YYEEEE. V dropped 2 bases and J dropped 4 bases, with 18 bases sitting between them. There are 16 residues in the CDR3. For the CDR3, the DNA is TGTGCCAGCAGCTTCTTGGGGGCGCCGGGAGGCACTGAAGCTTTCTTT. This translates into CASSFLGAPGGTEAFF.

The CDR3: CASSGQGPGANVLTF. As DNA, the CDR3 is TGTGCCAGCAGTGGGCAGGGGCCTGGGGCCAACGTCCTGACTTTC. The chain links TRBV6-1 to TRBJ2-6; D may be TRBD1 (6 bases). The CDR3 has 15 residues. V lost 4 bases and J lost 2, with 9 bases in between. Germline assignment: CDR1 MNHNS and CDR2 SASEGT.